This T cell receptor (beta chain) was profiled in a study of blood T cell repertoires in COVID-19. Study summary: The United States, Italy and Spain were the sources of the acute and convalescent COVID-19 samples. In each case, the material was cDNA or gDNA derived from T cells, B-cell-depleted T cells, or PBMCs.

The germline gives CDR1 MNHNY, CDR2 SVGAGI (reference sequence). The V segment lost 2 bases and the J segment 7 bases; nucleotides outside the gene matches: 3. The CDR3 covers 13 residues. In the original workflow: By means of reference gene primer amplification, nucleated cell counts were estimated. Here immunoSEQ multiplex PCR was the method, and the copy in TCRdb shows in-frame clones only, minus some. V and J calls plus clone size are reproduced from that table; the DNA served to infer D and trimming. In the table there are 40,000 to 50,000 clones, around four fifths of which are singletons. The sequenced sample consisted of peripheral blood. This TCR was sampled from a man in his fifties or sixties with active COVID-19. The rearrangement links TRBV6-6 to TRBJ2-3, with TRBD2 matching over 7 bases. CDR3: CASSYAGVNTQYF. CDR3 sequence (DNA): TGTGCCAGCAGTTACGCGGGGGTAAATACGCAGTATTTT.